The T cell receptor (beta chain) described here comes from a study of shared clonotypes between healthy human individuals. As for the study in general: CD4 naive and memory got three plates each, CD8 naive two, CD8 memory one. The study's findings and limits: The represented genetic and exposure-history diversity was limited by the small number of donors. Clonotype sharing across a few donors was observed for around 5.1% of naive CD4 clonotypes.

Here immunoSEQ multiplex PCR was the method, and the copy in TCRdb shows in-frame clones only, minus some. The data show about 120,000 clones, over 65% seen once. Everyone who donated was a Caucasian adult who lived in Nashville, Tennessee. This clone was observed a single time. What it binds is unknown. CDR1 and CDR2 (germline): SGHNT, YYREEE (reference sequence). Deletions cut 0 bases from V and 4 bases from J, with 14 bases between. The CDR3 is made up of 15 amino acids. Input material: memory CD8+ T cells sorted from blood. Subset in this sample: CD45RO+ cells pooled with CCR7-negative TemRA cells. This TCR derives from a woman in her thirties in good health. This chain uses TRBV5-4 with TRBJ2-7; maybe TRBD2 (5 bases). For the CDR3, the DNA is TGTGCCAGCAGCTTGGCGTCCGGGAATAGGTACGAGCAGTACTTC. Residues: CASSLASGNRYEQYF.